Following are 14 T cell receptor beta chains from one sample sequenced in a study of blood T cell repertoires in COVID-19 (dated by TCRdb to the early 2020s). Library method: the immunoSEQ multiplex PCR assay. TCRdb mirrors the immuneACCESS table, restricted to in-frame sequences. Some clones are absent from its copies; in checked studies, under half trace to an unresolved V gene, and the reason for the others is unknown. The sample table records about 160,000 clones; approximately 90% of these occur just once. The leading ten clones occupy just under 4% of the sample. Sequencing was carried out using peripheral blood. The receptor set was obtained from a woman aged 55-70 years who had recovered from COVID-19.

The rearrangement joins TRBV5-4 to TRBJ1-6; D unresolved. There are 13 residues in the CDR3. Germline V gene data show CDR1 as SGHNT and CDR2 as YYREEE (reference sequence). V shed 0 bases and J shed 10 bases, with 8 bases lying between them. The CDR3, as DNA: TGTGCCAGCAGCTTGGCCGGAGGGTCACCCCTCCACTTT. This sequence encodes CASSLAGGSPLHF.

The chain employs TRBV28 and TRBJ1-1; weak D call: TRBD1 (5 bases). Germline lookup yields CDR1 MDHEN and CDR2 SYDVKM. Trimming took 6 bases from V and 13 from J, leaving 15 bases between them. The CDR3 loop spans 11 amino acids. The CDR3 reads CASSNRYSGFF. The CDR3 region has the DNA TGTGCCAGCAGCAACAGGTACAGTGGTTTCTTT.

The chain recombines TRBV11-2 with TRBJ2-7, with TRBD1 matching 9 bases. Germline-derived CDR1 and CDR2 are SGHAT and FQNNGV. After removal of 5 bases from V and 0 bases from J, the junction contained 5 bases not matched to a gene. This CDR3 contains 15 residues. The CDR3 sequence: CASSLTGGVSYEQYF. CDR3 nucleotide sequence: TGTGCCAGCAGCCTGACAGGGGGGGTCTCCTACGAGCAGTACTTC.

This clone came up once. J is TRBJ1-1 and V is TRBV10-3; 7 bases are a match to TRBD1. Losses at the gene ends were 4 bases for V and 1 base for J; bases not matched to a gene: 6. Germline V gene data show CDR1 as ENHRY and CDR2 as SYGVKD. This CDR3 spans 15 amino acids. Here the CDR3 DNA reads TGTGCCATCAGTGGAGCCGGGACAGCGAACACTGAAGCTTTCTTT. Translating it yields CAISGAGTANTEAFF.

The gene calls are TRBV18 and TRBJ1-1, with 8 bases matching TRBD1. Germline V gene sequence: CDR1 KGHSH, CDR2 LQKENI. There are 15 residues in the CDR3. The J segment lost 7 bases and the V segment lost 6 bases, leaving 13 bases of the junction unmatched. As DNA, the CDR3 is TGTGCCAGCTCCCCCTCCGGCCAGGGGGCGAATGAAGCTTTCTTT. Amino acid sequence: CASSPSGQGANEAFF.

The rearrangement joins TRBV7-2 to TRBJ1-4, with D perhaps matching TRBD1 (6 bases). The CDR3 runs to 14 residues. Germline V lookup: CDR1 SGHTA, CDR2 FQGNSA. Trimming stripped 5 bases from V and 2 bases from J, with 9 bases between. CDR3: CASSHRVTNEKLFF. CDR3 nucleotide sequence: TGTGCCAGCAGCCACAGGGTGACTAATGAAAAACTGTTTTTT.

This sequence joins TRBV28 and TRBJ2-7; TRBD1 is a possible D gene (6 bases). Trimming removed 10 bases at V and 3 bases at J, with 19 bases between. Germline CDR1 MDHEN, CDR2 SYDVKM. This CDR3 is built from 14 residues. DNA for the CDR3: TGTGCCACCCTCCCGCTCGGGACATACTACGAGCAGTACTTC. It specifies CATLPLGTYYEQYF.

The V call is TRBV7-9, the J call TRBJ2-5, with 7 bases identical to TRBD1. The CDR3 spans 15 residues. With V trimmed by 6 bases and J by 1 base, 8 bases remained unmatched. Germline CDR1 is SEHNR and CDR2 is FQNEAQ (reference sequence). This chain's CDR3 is CASRSSGTVQETQYF. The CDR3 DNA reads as TGTGCCAGCAGATCTTCCGGGACAGTCCAAGAGACCCAGTACTTC.

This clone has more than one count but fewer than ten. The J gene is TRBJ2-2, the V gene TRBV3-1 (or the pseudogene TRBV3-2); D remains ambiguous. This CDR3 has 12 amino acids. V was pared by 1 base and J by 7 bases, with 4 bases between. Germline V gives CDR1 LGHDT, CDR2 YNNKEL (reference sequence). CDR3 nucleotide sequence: TGTGCCAGCAGCCAAGCCGGCGGGGAGCTGTTTTTT. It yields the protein CASSQAGGELFF.

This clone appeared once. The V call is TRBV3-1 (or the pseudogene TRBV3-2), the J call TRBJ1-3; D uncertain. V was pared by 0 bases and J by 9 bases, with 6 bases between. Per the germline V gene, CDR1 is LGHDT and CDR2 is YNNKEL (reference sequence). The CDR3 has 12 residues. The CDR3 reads CASSQDRSTIYF. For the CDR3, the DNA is TGTGCCAGCAGCCAAGATCGGAGCACCATATATTTT.

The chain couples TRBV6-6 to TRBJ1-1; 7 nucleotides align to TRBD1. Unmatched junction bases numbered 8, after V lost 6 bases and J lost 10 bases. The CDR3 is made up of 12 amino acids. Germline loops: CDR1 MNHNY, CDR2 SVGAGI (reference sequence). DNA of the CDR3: TGTGCCAGCAGACCTGGGACAGTCGGAGCTTTCTTT. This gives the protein CASRPGTVGAFF.

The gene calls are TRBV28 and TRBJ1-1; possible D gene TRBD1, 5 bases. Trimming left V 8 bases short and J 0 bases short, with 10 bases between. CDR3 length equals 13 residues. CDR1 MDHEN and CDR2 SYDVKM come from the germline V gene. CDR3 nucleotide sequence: TGTGCCAGCGGAACAGGAATGAACACTGAAGCTTTCTTT. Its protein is CASGTGMNTEAFF.

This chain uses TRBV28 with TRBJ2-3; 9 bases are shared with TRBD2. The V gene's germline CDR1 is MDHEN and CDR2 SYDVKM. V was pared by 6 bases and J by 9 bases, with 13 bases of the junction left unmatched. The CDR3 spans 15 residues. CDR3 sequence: CASSPAAGGPGTQYF. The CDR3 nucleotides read TGTGCCAGCAGCCCAGCGGCGGGGGGGCCCGGCACGCAGTATTTT.

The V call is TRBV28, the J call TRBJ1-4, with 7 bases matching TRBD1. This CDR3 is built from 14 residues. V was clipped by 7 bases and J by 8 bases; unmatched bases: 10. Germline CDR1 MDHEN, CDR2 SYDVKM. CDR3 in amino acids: CASNEQGLREKLFF. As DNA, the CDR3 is TGTGCCAGCAACGAACAGGGGTTACGCGAAAAACTGTTTTTT.